Sequencing of this T cell receptor beta chain was carried out in a study of blood T cells in healthy people across ages (dated by TCRdb to the mid-2010s). Background on the whole study: In model experiments, roughly one uniquely barcoded TCR beta cDNA molecule per two T cells was captured by template switching. The study analyzed two additional independent replicas of 1 million unique cDNA reads from the same blood draw for two donors, one aged 18 to 30 and one aged 80 or older. The donors were split into four age groups: young (average about 16 years), middle-aged (around 40), aged (approximately 60) and long-lived (about 74). To avoid experimental bias, donors of different ages were randomly spread across the sequencing lanes. To track age-related changes in TCR beta repertoire diversity, the study relied on deep sequencing normalized with unique cDNA molecular identifiers.

At the junction V is shortened by 10 bases and J by 3 bases; bases outside the gene matches: 5. The CDR3 holds 12 amino acids from the cysteine to the phenylalanine. Only the CDR3 region is kept as DNA, spanning 36 bases read in frame from base 1. CDR1 and CDR2 are drawn from the germline V gene: SNHLY, FYNNEI. Overall study outcomes, separate from this receptor: Estimates of total diversity based on one million sequenced T cells were regarded as lower bounds and as underestimates. Observed TCR beta diversity per million T cells fell roughly linearly with age, and a significant reduction was already apparent by age roughly 40. Because the CMV infection status of the donors was unknown, age-related changes in expanded clonotypes may potentially have been confounded. Observed TCR beta diversity correlated strongly with the percentage of naive T cells measured by flow cytometry. The long-lived group showed more naive CD4+ T cells, fewer expanded clones and increased TCR diversity than the aged group, suggesting age selection. Because profiling used bulk unsorted PBMCs, naive and antigen-experienced compartments could not be compared conclusively.

To note about this clonotype: Its antigen remains undetermined. Nothing much larger sits one base from this clone, and base qualities are not available.

Receptors were amplified or captured by 5' RACE. Sequencing took place on an Illumina HiSeq 2500. The second PCR ran for roughly 7 to 12 cycles and used a J-beta primer mix along with a sample-barcoded 5' primer. Each TCR beta cDNA molecule received a unique molecular identifier from a template-switch 5' adaptor carrying 12 random nucleotides. At least 2.5 million CDR3-containing paired-end reads were obtained from each sample. First-strand cDNA synthesis was performed from all RNA using the Mint cDNA synthesis kit, with priming by a TRBC-specific oligonucleotide. All cDNA was treated with uracil-DNA glycosylase and then went through a first 18-cycle PCR with the universal primers M1SS and BC2_uni_R. As for the original processing: For normalization, 1 million high-quality reads were randomly selected from each sample, with every read carrying a distinct molecular identifier. Reads sharing molecular identifiers were discarded rather than binned into consensus sequences. MiTCR, run with a Q25 quality threshold and the strictest error-elimination algorithm, handled CDR3 identification, clonotype clustering and error correction. A nonparametric unseen species model using Euler transformation provided a lower-bound estimate of total TCR beta diversity. Clones were called with MiXCR by TCRdb after fastp trimmed the public reads at Q25, and only in-frame beta chains were retained. Entries that share a CDR3 protein sequence are merged under the most common genes and DNA. The authors' filters were not applied to this entry. This sample gives some 1.4 million distinct CDR3 sequences in total; about 43% of them show up just once. Of the sample, 6.5% to 10% is held by the ten largest clones.

Donors were a few dozen systemically healthy Caucasian individuals from Russia aged 6 to 90 years. Each donor gave about 11 milliliters of peripheral blood, drawn into EDTA-treated Vacutainer tubes. Ficoll-Paque density-gradient centrifugation was used to isolate PBMCs, with at least 6.5 million per sample. Total RNA was extracted from PBMCs with Trizol reagent, with at least 6 micrograms obtained per sample. For every donor, flow cytometry on a PBMC aliquot measured the percentage of naive CD45RAhigh/CD27high T cells. This chain joins TRBV2 to TRBJ2-7, and 8 bases in between align with TRBD2. Specimen: blood. The receptor was derived from a woman under 30 in good health. The CDR3: CATGLDNYEQYF. The DNA is TGTGCCACGGGACTAGATAACTACGAGCAGTACTTC.